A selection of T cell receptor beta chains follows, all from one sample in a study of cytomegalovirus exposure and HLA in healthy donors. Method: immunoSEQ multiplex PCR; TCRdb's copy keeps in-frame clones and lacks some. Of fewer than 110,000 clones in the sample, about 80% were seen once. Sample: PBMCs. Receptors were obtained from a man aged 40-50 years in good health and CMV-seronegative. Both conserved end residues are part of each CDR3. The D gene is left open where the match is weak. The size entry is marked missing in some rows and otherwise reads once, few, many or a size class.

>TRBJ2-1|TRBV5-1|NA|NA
CASSRGPPYNEQFF
TGCGCCAGCAGCCGTGGGCCCCCCTACAATGAGCAGTTCTTC
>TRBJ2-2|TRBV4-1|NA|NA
CASSQASLWRAGTGELFF
TGCGCCAGCAGCCAAGCCTCCTTGTGGAGGGCGGGCACCGGGGAGCTGTTTTTT
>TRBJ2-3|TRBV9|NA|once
CASREGISTDTQYF
TGTGCCAGCAGAGAGGGCATAAGCACAGATACGCAGTATTTT
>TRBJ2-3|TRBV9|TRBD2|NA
CASSAGTSGGADTQYF
TGTGCCAGCAGCGCCGGGACTAGCGGGGGGGCCGATACGCAGTATTTT
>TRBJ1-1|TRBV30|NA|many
CAWSLGVQNTEAFF
TGTGCCTGGTCACTGGGAGTACAAAACACTGAAGCTTTCTTT
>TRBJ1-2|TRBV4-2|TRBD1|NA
CASSQELGGQGGSYTF
TGTGCCAGCAGCCAAGAATTGGGTGGGCAGGGGGGTAGTTACACCTTC
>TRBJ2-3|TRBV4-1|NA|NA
CASSQSSNLGNTDTQYF
TGCGCCAGCAGCCAGAGTTCGAATCTCGGGAACACAGATACGCAGTATTTT
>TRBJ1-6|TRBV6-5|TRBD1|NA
CASTTGTGSSPLHF
TGTGCCAGCACCACCGGGACAGGGAGTTCACCCCTCCACTTT
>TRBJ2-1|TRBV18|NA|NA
CASSPPLQGDSYNEQFF
TGTGCCAGCTCACCCCCCCTACAGGGCGACTCCTACAATGAGCAGTTCTTC
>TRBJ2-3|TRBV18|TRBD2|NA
CASSLAGGHDTQYF
TGTGCCAGCTCACTAGCGGGGGGCCACGATACGCAGTATTTT
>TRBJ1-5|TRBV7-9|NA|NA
CASSFSNQPQHF
TGTGCCAGCAGCTTCAGTAATCAGCCCCAGCATTTT
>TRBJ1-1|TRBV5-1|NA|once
CASSFGFSPEPEAFF
TGCGCCAGCAGCTTTGGTTTTAGCCCTGAACCTGAAGCTTTCTTT
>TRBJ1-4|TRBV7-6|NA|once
CASSLRRPGEKLFF
TGTGCCAGCAGCTTACGTCGACCGGGGGAAAAACTGTTTTTT
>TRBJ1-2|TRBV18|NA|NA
CASSPPSGKNYGYTF
TGTGCCAGCTCACCACCTTCGGGGAAAAACTATGGCTACACCTTC
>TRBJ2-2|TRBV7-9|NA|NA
CSSSPNTGELFF
TGTTCCAGCAGCCCAAACACCGGGGAGCTGTTTTTT
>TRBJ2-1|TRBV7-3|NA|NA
CASSPALGGLNEQFF
TGTGCCAGCAGCCCGGCTTTAGGAGGGTTGAATGAGCAGTTCTTC
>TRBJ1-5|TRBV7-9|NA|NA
CSSSLLEEPQHF
TGTTCCAGCAGCTTACTGGAGGAGCCCCAGCATTTT
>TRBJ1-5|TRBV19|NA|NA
CASNTQSNQPQHF
TGTGCCAGTAACACACAAAGCAATCAGCCCCAGCATTTT
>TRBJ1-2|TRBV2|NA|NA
CASGANYGYTF
TGTGCCAGCGGAGCTAACTATGGCTACACCTTC
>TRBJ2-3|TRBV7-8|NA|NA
CASSPRQLLDTQYF
TGTGCCAGCAGCCCGCGGCAGCTACTAGATACGCAGTATTTT
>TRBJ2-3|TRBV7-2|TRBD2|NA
CASSLKGSGGADTQYF
TGTGCCAGCAGCTTAAAGGGAAGCGGGGGGGCAGATACGCAGTATTTT
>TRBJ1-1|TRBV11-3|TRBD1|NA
CASSLPRTGEAFF
TGTGCCAGCAGCTTGCCCCGGACAGGCGAAGCTTTCTTT
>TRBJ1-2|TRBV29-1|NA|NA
CSVEVSRYGYTF
TGCAGCGTTGAAGTTTCTCGGTATGGCTACACCTTC
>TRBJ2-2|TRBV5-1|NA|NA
CASSPRLGNTGELFF
TGCGCCAGCAGTCCCCGACTAGGGAACACCGGGGAGCTGTTTTTT
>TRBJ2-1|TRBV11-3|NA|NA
CASSLAGLNNEQFF
TGTGCCAGCAGCTTAGCCGGTTTAAACAATGAGCAGTTCTTC
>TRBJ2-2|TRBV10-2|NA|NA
CASSSLGLPTGGELFF
TGCGCCAGCAGTTCTCTCGGACTTCCAACTGGCGGGGAGCTGTTTTTT
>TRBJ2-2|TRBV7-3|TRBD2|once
CASSSGLARTGELFF
TGTGCCAGCAGTTCTGGACTAGCGAGGACCGGGGAGCTGTTTTTT
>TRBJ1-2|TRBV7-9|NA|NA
CASSKRQVPHYGYTF
TGTGCCAGCAGCAAACGACAGGTCCCTCACTATGGCTACACCTTC
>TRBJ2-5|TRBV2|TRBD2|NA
CAGKELAGDQETQYF
TGTGCCGGAAAAGAACTAGCGGGGGACCAAGAGACCCAGTACTTC
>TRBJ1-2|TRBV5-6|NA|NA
CASSFGTLLWGYGYTF
TGTGCCAGCAGCTTTGGGACATTACTCTGGGGCTATGGCTACACCTTC
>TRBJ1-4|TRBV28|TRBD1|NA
CASGQLTGSVEKLFF
TGTGCCAGCGGACAACTGACAGGGTCCGTAGAAAAACTGTTTTTT
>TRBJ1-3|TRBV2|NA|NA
CASSPGLPSGNTIYF
TGTGCCAGCAGTCCGGGACTTCCCTCTGGAAACACCATATATTTT
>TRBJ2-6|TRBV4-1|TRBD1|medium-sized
CASSGQGLANVLTF
TGCGCCAGCAGTGGACAGGGGTTAGCCAACGTCCTGACTTTC
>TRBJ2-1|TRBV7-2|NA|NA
CASSSSNEQFF
TGTGCCAGCAGCTCGTCGAATGAGCAGTTCTTC
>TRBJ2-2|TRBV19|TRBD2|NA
CACRKRGTNTGELFF
TGTGCCTGTAGAAAGCGGGGAACGAACACCGGGGAGCTGTTTTTT
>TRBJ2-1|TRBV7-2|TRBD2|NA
CASSLAVSGGAYEQFF
TGTGCCAGCAGCTTAGCGGTGAGCGGGGGGGCCTATGAGCAGTTCTTC
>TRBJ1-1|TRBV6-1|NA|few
CASSSRQVNTEAFF
TGTGCCAGCAGTAGCCGACAGGTGAACACTGAAGCTTTCTTT
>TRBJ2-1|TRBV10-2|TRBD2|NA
CASRNPGLMFGNEQFF
TGCGCCAGCAGAAATCCGGGACTAATGTTTGGCAATGAGCAGTTCTTC
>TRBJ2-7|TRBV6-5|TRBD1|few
CASSYDRGRHEQYF
TGTGCCAGCAGTTACGACAGGGGAAGACACGAGCAGTACTTC
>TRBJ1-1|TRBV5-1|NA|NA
CASSLVAQGGEAFF
TGCGCCAGCAGCTTGGTGGCGCAGGGTGGGGAAGCTTTCTTT
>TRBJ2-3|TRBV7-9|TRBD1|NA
CSGTGTDEDTQYF
TGTTCCGGCACCGGGACAGATGAAGATACGCAGTATTTT
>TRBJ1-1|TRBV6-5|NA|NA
CASTQGTNTEAFF
TGTGCCAGCACCCAGGGGACGAACACTGAAGCTTTCTTT
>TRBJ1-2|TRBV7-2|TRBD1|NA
CASSSPGQGSYGYTF
TGTGCCAGCAGCTCCCCGGGACAGGGTAGCTATGGCTACACCTTC
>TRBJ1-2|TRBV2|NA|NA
CASSTRGGLYGYTF
TGTGCCAGCAGTACCCGCGGGGGTCTCTATGGCTACACCTTC
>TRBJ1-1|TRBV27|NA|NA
CASSFDPPVRGAEAFF
TGTGCCAGCAGTTTTGACCCCCCCGTCAGGGGCGCTGAAGCTTTCTTT
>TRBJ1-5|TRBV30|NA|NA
CAWTRAGLNQPQHF
TGTGCCTGGACCCGGGCAGGGCTAAATCAGCCCCAGCATTTT
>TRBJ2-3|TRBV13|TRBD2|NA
CASSPGGRGGRDTQYF
TGTGCCAGCAGCCCTGGGGGGCGGGGGGGTCGGGATACGCAGTATTTT
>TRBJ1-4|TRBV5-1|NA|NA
CASSTRGDDEKLFF
TGCGCCAGCAGCACTCGAGGCGATGATGAAAAACTGTTTTTT
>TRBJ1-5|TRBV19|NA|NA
CASSLQGFEGQPQHF
TGTGCCAGTAGCCTACAGGGTTTCGAAGGTCAGCCCCAGCATTTT
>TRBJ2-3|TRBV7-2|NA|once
CASSLTNGGGGDTQYF
TGTGCCAGCAGCTTAACTAACGGGGGCGGGGGAGATACGCAGTATTTT
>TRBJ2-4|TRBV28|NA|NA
CASSSPPGVAKNIQYF
TGTGCCAGCAGTTCCCCCCCAGGGGTAGCCAAAAACATTCAGTACTTC